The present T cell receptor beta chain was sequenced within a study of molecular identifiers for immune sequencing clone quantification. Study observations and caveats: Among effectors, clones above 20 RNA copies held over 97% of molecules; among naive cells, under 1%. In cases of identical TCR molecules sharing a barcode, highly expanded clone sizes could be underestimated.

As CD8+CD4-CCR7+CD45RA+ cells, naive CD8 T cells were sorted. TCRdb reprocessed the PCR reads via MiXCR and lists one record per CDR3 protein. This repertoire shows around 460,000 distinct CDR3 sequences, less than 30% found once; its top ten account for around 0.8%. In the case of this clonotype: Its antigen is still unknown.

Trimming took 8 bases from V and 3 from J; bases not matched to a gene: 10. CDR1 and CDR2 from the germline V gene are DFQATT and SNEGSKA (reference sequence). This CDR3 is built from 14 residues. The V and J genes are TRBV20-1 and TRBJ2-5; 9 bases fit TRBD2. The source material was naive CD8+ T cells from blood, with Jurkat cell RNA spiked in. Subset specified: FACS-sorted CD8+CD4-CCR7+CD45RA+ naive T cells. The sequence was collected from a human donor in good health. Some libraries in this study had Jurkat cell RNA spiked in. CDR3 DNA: TGCAGTTGTGTAGCGGGGGTAATCAAAGAGACCCAGTACTTC. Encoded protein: CSCVAGVIKETQYF.